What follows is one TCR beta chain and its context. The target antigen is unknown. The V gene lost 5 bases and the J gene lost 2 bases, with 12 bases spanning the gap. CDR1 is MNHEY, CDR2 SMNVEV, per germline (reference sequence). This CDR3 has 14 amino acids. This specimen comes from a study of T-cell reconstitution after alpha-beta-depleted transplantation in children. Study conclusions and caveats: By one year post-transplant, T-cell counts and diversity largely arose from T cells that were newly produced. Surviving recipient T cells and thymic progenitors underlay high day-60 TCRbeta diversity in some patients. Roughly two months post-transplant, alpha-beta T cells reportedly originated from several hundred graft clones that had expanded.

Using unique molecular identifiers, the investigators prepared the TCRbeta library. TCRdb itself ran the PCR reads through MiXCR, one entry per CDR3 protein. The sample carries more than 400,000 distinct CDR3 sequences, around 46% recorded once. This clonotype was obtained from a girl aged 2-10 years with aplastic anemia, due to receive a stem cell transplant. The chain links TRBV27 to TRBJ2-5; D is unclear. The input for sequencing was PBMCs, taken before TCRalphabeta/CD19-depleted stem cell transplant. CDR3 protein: CASSPRILQETQYF. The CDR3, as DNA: TGTGCCAGCAGTCCACGCATTTTACAAGAGACCCAGTACTTC.